One and the same sample provided the 8 T cell receptor beta chains below, sequenced in a study of T cell repertoires and HLA-DP antigens. TCRdb's copy holds only in-frame clones and misses some; the assay was immunoSEQ multiplex PCR. The table shows some 110,000 clones, with nearly 95% occurring only once. These receptors lack a known antigen. Sequencing input: CD4+ T cells from PBMCs. These receptors all come from a woman under 30 in good health and CMV-seronegative.

The rearrangement uses TRBV19 and TRBJ1-2; 10 nucleotides line up with TRBD1. Looked up from germline, CDR1 is LNHDA and CDR2 is SQIVND (reference sequence). There are 15 residues in the CDR3. V was pared by 3 bases and J by 4 bases, with 5 bases of the junction left unmatched. The CDR3 sequence is CASSIGQGEGYGYTF. The DNA of the CDR3 is TGTGCCAGTAGTATCGGACAGGGGGAGGGCTATGGCTACACCTTC.

This chain connects TRBV9 to TRBJ2-3; the match to TRBD1 covers 10 bases. Germline CDR1 is SGDLS and CDR2 is YYNGEE. The CDR3 loop spans 14 amino acids. The ends lost 4 bases at V and 5 bases at J; junction bases unmatched: 4. The CDR3 DNA reads as TGTGCCAGCAGCCTGGGACAGGGGTTAGATACGCAGTATTTT. Protein product: CASSLGQGLDTQYF. The entire variable domain, with the rest obtained from reference TRBV9 and TRBJ2-3, is as follows: DSGVTQTPKHLITATGQRVTLRCSPRSGDLSVYWYQQSLDQGLQFLIQYYNGEERAKGNILERFSAQQFPDLHSELNLSSLELGDSALYFCASSLGQGLDTQYFGPGTRLTVL.

The table lists this clone with a count of one. V is TRBV28 and J is TRBJ2-7; 8 bases agree with TRBD2. This CDR3 has 16 amino acids. J was trimmed by 4 bases and V by 0 bases; bases with no gene match: 8. In germline, CDR1 is MDHEN, CDR2 SYDVKM. The CDR3 spells CASSLWSSGGPYEQYF. DNA of the CDR3: TGTGCCAGCAGTTTATGGTCCTCGGGAGGGCCTTACGAGCAGTACTTC.

In its sample, this clone was seen once. This sequence joins TRBV5-5 and TRBJ1-1, with D unresolved. The CDR3 runs to 14 residues. Deletions cut 4 bases from V and 6 bases from J, with 16 bases between. CDR1 SGHKS and CDR2 YYEKEE come from the germline V gene (reference sequence). For the CDR3, the DNA is TGTGCCAGCAGCCCCCCACTTCATATTGCTGAAGCTTTCTTT. Translation: CASSPPLHIAEAFF.

V gene TRBV28 combines with J gene TRBJ1-6; maybe TRBD1 (6 bases). Per germline, CDR1 MDHEN and CDR2 SYDVKM. This CDR3 contains 17 residues. Trimming cost V 3 bases and J 6 bases, with 18 bases left between them. CDR3 DNA: TGTGCCAGCAGTTTTCTCCAGGGGCGCTACTTTAATTCACCCCTCCACTTT. It codes for CASSFLQGRYFNSPLHF.

The genes are TRBV28 and TRBJ1-5; D gene ambiguous. The V gene lost 8 bases and the J gene lost 0 bases, with 17 bases spanning the gap. CDR3 length: 16 residues. Per the germline V gene, CDR1 is MDHEN and CDR2 is SYDVKM. CDR3 sequence reads: CASHLRSYYSNQPQHF. In DNA, the CDR3 is TGTGCCAGCCATTTGAGGAGCTATTATAGCAATCAGCCCCAGCATTTT. The variable domain in full, completed from reference TRBV28 and TRBJ1-5, reads DVKVTQSSRYLVKRTGEKVFLECVQDMDHENMFWYRQDPGLGLRLIYFSYDVKMKEKGDIPEGYSVSREKKERFSLILESASTNQTSMYLCASHLRSYYSNQPQHFGDGTRLSIL.

The DNA for the CDR3 is TGTGCCAGTAGTATACAAAGACTAGCGGGAGCAGAGACCCAGTACTTC. Its translation: CASSIQRLAGAETQYF. The rearrangement links TRBV19 to TRBJ2-5; 12 bases are a match to TRBD2. V dropped 2 bases and J dropped 4; count of bases not matched to a gene: 5. The germline CDR1 and CDR2 sequences are LNHDA and SQIVND (reference sequence). The CDR3 spans 16 residues.

This CDR3 reads CASSELAGGYLAYNEQFF. The CDR3 nucleotides are TGTGCCAGCAGCGAACTAGCGGGGGGTTATCTAGCCTACAATGAGCAGTTCTTC. The V and J genes are TRBV27 and TRBJ2-1; 12 bases are a match to TRBD2. Per germline, CDR1 MNHEY and CDR2 SMNVEV (reference sequence). This CDR3 has 18 residues. With V trimmed by 6 bases and J by 2 bases, 11 bases remained unmatched.